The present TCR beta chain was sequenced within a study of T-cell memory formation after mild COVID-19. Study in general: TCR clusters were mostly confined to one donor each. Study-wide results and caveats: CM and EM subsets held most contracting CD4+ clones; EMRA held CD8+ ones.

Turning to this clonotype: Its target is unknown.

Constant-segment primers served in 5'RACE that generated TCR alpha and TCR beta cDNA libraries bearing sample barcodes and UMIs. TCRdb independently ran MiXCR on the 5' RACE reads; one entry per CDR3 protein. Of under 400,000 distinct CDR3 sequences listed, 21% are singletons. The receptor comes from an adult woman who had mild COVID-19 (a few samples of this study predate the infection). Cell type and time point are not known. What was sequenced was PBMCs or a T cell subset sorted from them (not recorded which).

CDR3 nucleotide sequence: TGCGCCAGCAGCTTGGGGACAGGGGGCAGCTATGGCTACACCTTC. Translation gives CASSLGTGGSYGYTF. The chain couples TRBV5-1 to TRBJ1-2; the match to TRBD1 covers 11 bases. With 0 bases clipped from V and 4 bases from J, the junction kept 2 bases outside the gene matches. This CDR3 is 15 amino acids long. From germline, CDR1 is SGHRS and CDR2 YFSETQ.